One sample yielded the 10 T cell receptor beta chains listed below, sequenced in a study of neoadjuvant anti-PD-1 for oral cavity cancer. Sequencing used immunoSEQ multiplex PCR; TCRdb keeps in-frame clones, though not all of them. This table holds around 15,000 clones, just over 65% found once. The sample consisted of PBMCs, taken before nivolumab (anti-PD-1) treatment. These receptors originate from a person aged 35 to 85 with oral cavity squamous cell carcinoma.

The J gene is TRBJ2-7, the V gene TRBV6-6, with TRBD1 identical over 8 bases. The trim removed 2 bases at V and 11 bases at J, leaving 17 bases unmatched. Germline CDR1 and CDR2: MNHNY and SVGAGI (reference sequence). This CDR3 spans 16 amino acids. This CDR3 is CASSYARQGADSTKYF. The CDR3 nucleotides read TGTGCCAGCAGTTACGCCCGGCAGGGGGCCGACTCGACCAAGTACTTC.

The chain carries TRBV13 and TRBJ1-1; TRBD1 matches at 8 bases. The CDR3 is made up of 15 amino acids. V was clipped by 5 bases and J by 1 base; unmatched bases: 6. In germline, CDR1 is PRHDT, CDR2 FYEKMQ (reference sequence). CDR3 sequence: CASSILTGANTEAFF. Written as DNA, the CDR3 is TGTGCCAGCAGCATACTGACAGGGGCGAACACTGAAGCTTTCTTT. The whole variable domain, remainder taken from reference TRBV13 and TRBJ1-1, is AAGVIQSPRHLIKEKRETATLKCYPIPRHDTVYWYQQGPGQDPQFLISFYEKMQSDKGSIPDRFSAQQFSDYHSELNMSSLELGDSALYFCASSILTGANTEAFFGQGTRLTVV.

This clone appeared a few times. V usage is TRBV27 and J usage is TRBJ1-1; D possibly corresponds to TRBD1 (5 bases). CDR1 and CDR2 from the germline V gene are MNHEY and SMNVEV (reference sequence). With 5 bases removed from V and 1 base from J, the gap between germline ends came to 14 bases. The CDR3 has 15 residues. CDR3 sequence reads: CASSPWGSGNTEAFF. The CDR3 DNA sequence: TGTGCCAGCAGTCCCTGGGGCTCCGGGAACACTGAAGCTTTCTTT.

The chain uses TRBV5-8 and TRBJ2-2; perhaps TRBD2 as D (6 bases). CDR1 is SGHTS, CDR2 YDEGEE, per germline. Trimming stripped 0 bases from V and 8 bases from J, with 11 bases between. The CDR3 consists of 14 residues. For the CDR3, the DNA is TGTGCCAGCAGCTTGGGAGCGGGCTTGGGGGAGCTGTTTTTT. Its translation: CASSLGAGLGELFF.

CDR3 DNA: TGTGCCAGCAGGGGTACAGGAGGCAATCAGCCCCAGCATTTT. It codes for CASRGTGGNQPQHF. J is TRBJ1-5 and V is TRBV2; D may be TRBD1 (5 bases). CDR3 length: 14 residues. The V gene lost 6 bases and the J gene lost 2 bases, with 11 bases spanning the gap. Germline values: CDR1 SNHLY, CDR2 FYNNEI.

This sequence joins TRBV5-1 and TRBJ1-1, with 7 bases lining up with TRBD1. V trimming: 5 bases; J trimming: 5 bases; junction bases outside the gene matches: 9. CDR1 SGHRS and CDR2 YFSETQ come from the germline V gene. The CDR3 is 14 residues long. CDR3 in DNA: TGCGCCAGCAGTCCCGGGGCAGGGGGAACTGAAGCTTTCTTT. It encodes CASSPGAGGTEAFF.

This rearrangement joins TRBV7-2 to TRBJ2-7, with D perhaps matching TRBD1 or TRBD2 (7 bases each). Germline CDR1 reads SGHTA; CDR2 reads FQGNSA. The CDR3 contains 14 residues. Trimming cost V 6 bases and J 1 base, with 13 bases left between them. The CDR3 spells CASSRQGGSYEQYF. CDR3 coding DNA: TGTGCCAGCAGTAGACAGGGAGGGTCCTACGAGCAGTACTTC.

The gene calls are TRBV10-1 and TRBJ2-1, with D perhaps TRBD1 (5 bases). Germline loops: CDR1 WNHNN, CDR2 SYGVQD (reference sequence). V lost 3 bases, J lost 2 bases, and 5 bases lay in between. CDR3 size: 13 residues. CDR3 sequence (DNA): TGCGCCAGCAGTGAACAGGCCTACAATGAGCAGTTCTTC. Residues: CASSEQAYNEQFF.

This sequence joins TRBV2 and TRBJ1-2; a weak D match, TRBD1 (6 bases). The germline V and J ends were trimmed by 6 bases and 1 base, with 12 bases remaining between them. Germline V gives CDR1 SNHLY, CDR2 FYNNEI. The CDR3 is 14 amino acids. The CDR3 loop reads CASRDSDSNYGYTF. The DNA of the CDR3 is TGTGCCAGCAGGGACTCGGACAGTAACTATGGCTACACCTTC.

DNA for the CDR3: TGTGCCAGCAGTGAACCGGGACTAGCGGACAATGAGCAGTTCTTC. Protein product: CASSEPGLADNEQFF. V is TRBV25-1 and J is TRBJ2-1, with 11 bases that match TRBD2. Trimming cost V 2 bases and J 5 bases; bases outside gene matches: 2. The CDR3 is 15 amino acids. The germline V gene encodes CDR1 MGHDK and CDR2 SYGVNS. The full variable domain, completed using reference TRBV25-1 and TRBJ2-1, is EADIYQTPRYLVIGTGKKITLECSQTMGHDKMYWYQQDPGMELHLIHYSYGVNSTEKGDLSSESTVSRIRTEHFPLTLESARPSHTSQYLCASSEPGLADNEQFFGPGTRLTVL.